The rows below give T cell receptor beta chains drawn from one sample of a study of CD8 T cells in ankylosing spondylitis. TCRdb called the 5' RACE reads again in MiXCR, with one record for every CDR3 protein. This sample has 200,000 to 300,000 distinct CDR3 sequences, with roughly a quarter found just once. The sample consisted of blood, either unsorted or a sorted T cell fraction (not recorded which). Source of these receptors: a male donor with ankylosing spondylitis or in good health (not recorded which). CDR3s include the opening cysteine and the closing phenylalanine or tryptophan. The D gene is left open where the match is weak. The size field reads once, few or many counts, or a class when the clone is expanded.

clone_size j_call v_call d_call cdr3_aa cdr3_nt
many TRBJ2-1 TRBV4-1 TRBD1 CASSDIIQRAGTESSYNEQFF TGCGCCAGCAGCGATATAATCCAACGGGCCGGGACAGAGAGCTCCTACAATGAGCAGTTCTTC
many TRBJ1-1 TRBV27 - CASSLKGWTEAFF TGTGCCAGCAGTTTAAAGGGGTGGACTGAAGCTTTCTTT
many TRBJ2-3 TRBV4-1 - CASSKRGWGVTDTQYF TGCGCCAGCAGCAAGAGGGGATGGGGGGTCACAGATACGCAGTATTTT
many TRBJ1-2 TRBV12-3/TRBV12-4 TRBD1 CASSLEAGGNYGYTF TGTGCCAGCAGTTTAGAAGCAGGGGGCAACTATGGCTACACCTTC
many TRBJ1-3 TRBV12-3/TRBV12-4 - CASTMLSLGNTIYF TGTGCCAGCACTATGCTGTCGTTAGGAAACACCATATATTTT
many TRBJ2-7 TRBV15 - CATSRDLRTVSYEQYF TGTGCCACCAGCAGAGATCTGAGGACAGTCTCCTACGAGCAGTACTTC
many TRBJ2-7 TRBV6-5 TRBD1 CASSYIFGGDRDEQYF TGTGCCAGCAGTTACATCTTCGGTGGGGACAGGGACGAGCAGTACTTC
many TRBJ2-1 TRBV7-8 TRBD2 CASSLAETYNEQFF TGTGCCAGCTCACTAGCGGAGACGTACAATGAGCAGTTCTTC
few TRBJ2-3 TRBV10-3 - CAISGLAVGTDTQYF TGTGCCATCAGTGGTCTGGCGGTTGGCACAGATACGCAGTATTTT
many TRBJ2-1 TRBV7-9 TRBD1 CASSFAQGNEQFF TGTGCCAGCAGCTTCGCACAGGGGAATGAGCAGTTCTTC